A single sample gave rise to the 16 T cell receptor beta chains below, sequenced in a study of beta chain features in type 1 diabetes. Expressed TCRB transcripts got sequenced, as all isolated RNA was reverse transcribed. Repertoires were generated with immunoSEQ multiplex PCR, while TCRdb's copy carries only in-frame clones and drops some. The sample has 600,000 to 650,000 clones, roughly 16% seen once. The sequencing input was naive CD4+ T cells from blood. The receptors come from a man in his late teens or twenties in good health.

V and J are TRBV6-1 and TRBJ2-1; the D gene could be TRBD1 or TRBD2 (5 bases each). V was clipped by 5 bases and J by 9 bases, with 20 bases between them. This CDR3 is built from 15 residues. CDR1 is MNHNS, CDR2 SASEGT, per germline. The CDR3 loop is CASSSAGTHRGEQFF. The CDR3 nucleotides read TGTGCCAGCAGTTCCGCCGGGACCCACCGAGGTGAGCAGTTCTTC.

V is TRBV11-3 and J is TRBJ2-1; 8 bases map to TRBD1. The CDR3 consists of 16 residues. With V trimmed by 4 bases and J by 6 bases, 11 bases remained unmatched. Germline values: CDR1 SGHNT, CDR2 YENEEA. The chain's CDR3 is CASSSSRQGLRNEQFF. CDR3 bases: TGTGCCAGCAGCTCCTCCCGACAGGGGCTTCGCAATGAGCAGTTCTTC.

There are a few counts of this clone. The chain joins TRBV5-5 to TRBJ2-1; D is uncertain. The CDR3 is 13 amino acids. V lost 1 base, J lost 2 bases, and 4 bases lay in between. The germline V gene encodes CDR1 SGHKS and CDR2 YYEKEE (reference sequence). The CDR3 sequence is CASSLIPYNEQFF. Here the CDR3 DNA reads TGTGCCAGCAGCTTGATCCCCTACAATGAGCAGTTCTTC.

This clone was counted between two and nine times. The V and J genes are TRBV7-8 and TRBJ1-5, with 7 nucleotides matching TRBD1. Per the germline V gene, CDR1 is SGHVS and CDR2 is FQNEAQ. The CDR3 is 16 amino acids. The V segment lost 2 bases and the J segment 3 bases; nucleotides outside the gene matches: 7. The CDR3 loop is CASSLRGGVFNQPQHF. The CDR3 DNA sequence: TGTGCCAGCAGCTTAAGAGGGGGCGTCTTCAATCAGCCCCAGCATTTT.

This clone was counted a few times. The chain employs TRBV7-8 and TRBJ2-2; perhaps D is TRBD1 or TRBD2 (5 bases each). There are 16 residues in the CDR3. Trimming stripped 5 bases from V and 6 bases from J, with 19 bases between. Germline-derived CDR1 and CDR2 are SGHVS and FQNEAQ. The CDR3 DNA follows: TGTGCCAGCAGCGGACCCGGGACCCCCACACCCGGGGAGCTGTTTTTT. Translated, it gives CASSGPGTPTPGELFF.

This sequence joins TRBV5-6 and TRBJ2-7, with 9 bases that match TRBD1. The CDR3 length is 15 residues. Trimming took 6 bases from V and 4 from J; bases not matched to a gene: 11. CDR1 is SGHDT, CDR2 YYEEEE, per germline. The CDR3 reads CASNGLDRGTYEQYF. Here the CDR3 DNA reads TGTGCCAGCAACGGCTTGGACAGGGGTACGTACGAGCAGTACTTC.

The V call is TRBV20-1, the J call TRBJ2-1; D uncertain. The CDR3 is 11 residues long. The germline V gene has CDR1 DFQATT and CDR2 SNEGSKA (reference sequence). Trimming stripped 6 bases from V and 9 bases from J, with 12 bases between. CDR3 sequence (DNA): TGCAGTGCCCCCCCGGTGAGTGAGCAGTTCTTC. It translates to CSAPPVSEQFF.

J is TRBJ2-6 and V is TRBV5-1; D gene ambiguous. The CDR3 has 16 amino acids. V dropped 6 bases and J dropped 0 bases, with 13 bases sitting between them. CDR1 is SGHRS, CDR2 YFSETQ, per germline. In DNA, the CDR3 is TGCGCCAGCATGACGAGCCCTCGCTCTGGGGCCAACGTCCTGACTTTC. This encodes CASMTSPRSGANVLTF.

The rearrangement uses TRBV9 and TRBJ2-3; 12 positions agree with TRBD2. CDR3 size: 19 residues. CDR1 is SGDLS, CDR2 YYNGEE, per germline. Unmatched junction bases numbered 18, after V lost 1 base and J lost 9 bases. The CDR3 loop is CASSVPTTGLAGTHCTQYF. CDR3 nucleotide sequence: TGTGCCAGCAGCGTACCGACGACCGGACTAGCGGGGACTCATTGCACGCAGTATTTT.

With regard to this clone: Other DNA sequences within the sample encode an identical CDR3. The V call is TRBV18, the J call TRBJ1-1; D might be TRBD1 (6 bases). The V end was cut by 1 base, the J end by 3 bases, with 9 bases between. CDR1 is KGHSH, CDR2 LQKENI, per germline. The CDR3 length is 14 residues. The CDR3 DNA reads TGTGCCAGCTCACCACGGACAGAATACACTGAAGCTTTCTTT. It yields the protein CASSPRTEYTEAFF. Combining the CDR3 with reference TRBV18 and TRBJ1-1 gives the whole variable domain NAGVMQNPRHLVRRRGQEARLRCSPMKGHSHVYWYRQLPEEGLKFMVYLQKENIIDESGMPKERFSAEFPKEGPSILRIQQVVRGDSAAYFCASSPRTEYTEAFFGQGTRLTVV.

This clone was observed a few times. This sample includes further DNA sequences coding for the same CDR3. The chain couples TRBV29-1 to TRBJ1-1, with 12 nucleotides matching TRBD1. The V segment lost 6 bases and the J segment 4 bases; nucleotides outside the gene matches: 3. Germline lookup yields CDR1 SQVTM and CDR2 ANQGSEA. This CDR3 contains 13 residues. Here the CDR3 reads CSVGQGASTEAFF. CDR3 DNA: TGCAGCGTGGGACAGGGGGCGAGCACTGAAGCTTTCTTT. Combining the CDR3 with reference TRBV29-1 and TRBJ1-1 gives the whole variable domain SAVISQKPSRDICQRGTSLTIQCQVDSQVTMMFWYRQQPGQSLTLIATANQGSEATYESGFVIDKFPISRPNLTFSTLTVSNMSPEDSSIYLCSVGQGASTEAFFGQGTRLTVV.

V and J are TRBV25-1 and TRBJ2-3; 11 bases fit TRBD2. Germline V gene sequence: CDR1 MGHDK, CDR2 SYGVNS. Losses at the gene ends were 7 bases for V and 6 bases for J; bases not matched to a gene: 3. The CDR3 is made up of 13 amino acids. The CDR3 here is CASKTSGTDTQYF. The CDR3 region has the DNA TGTGCCAGCAAGACTAGCGGGACGGATACGCAGTATTTT.

The V and J genes are TRBV6-4 and TRBJ1-1; D is ambiguous. Germline CDR1 is MRHNA and CDR2 is SNTAGT. The CDR3 runs 14 residues. V was clipped by 6 bases and J by 4 bases, with 15 bases between them. This CDR3 is CASRASTSGTEAFF. DNA of the CDR3: TGTGCCAGCAGGGCCTCTACCTCAGGCACTGAAGCTTTCTTT.

V gene TRBV5-6 combines with J gene TRBJ2-5, with 12 bases lining up with TRBD2. Germline trimming cut 3 bases from V and 5 bases from J; bases unmatched to any gene: 5. The CDR3 is 15 amino acids. CDR1 is SGHDT and CDR2 is YYEEEE in the germline V gene. CDR3 DNA: TGTGCCAGCAGCTCGACTAGCGGGAGTCGTGAGACCCAGTACTTC. Protein sequence: CASSSTSGSRETQYF.

This chain joins TRBV27 and TRBJ1-4; no firm D call. Per the germline V gene, CDR1 is MNHEY and CDR2 is SMNVEV (reference sequence). Trimming removed 3 bases at V and 0 bases at J, with 20 bases between. The CDR3 covers 19 residues. The DNA of the CDR3 is TGTGCCAGCAGTTTGGTCCCTATACGCAGACTTTCAACTAATGAAAAACTGTTTTTT. It specifies CASSLVPIRRLSTNEKLFF.

This clone was detected a few times. The DNA for the CDR3 is TGCAGCGTTGGAAGTCCGGGAGGGCGGTCGGAGACCCAGTACTTC. This translates into CSVGSPGGRSETQYF. The chain uses TRBV29-1 and TRBJ2-5, with 8 bases identical to TRBD2. V was pared by 4 bases and J by 5 bases, with 12 bases of the junction left unmatched. Germline assignment: CDR1 SQVTM and CDR2 ANQGSEA. CDR3 length: 15 amino acids.